This is a list of T cell receptor beta chains from one sample in a study of spatial heterogeneity in lung cancer. TCRdb recomputed calls from the 5' RACE reads with MiXCR, one row per CDR3 protein. The sample contains tens of thousands of distinct CDR3 sequences, 10% to 15% of which appear only once. This material consisted of PBMCs, taken at surgery. The receptors come from a male donor with early-stage non-small cell lung cancer. Each CDR3 is given with its conserved first and last residue. D genes are given only for firm matches. Size is stated for part of the rows, as once, few or many counts, or as a class when the clone is expanded.

CDR3 | DNA | J | V | D | size
CASSIGVLETQYF | TGTGCCAGTAGTATAGGAGTATTGGAGACCCAGTACTTC | TRBJ2-5 | TRBV19 | NA | many
CASSLGTNTGELFF | TGCGCCAGCAGCTTGGGAACGAACACCGGGGAGCTGTTTTTT | TRBJ2-2 | TRBV5-1 | NA | few
CASSFTLADYNEQFF | TGCGCCAGCAGCTTTACCCTAGCAGATTACAATGAGCAGTTCTTC | TRBJ2-1 | TRBV5-1 | NA | few
CASSQDPSRGYTF | TGTGCCAGCAGCCAAGATCCCTCCCGGGGCTACACCTTC | TRBJ1-2 | TRBV3-1 | NA | once
CASSFPGLETQYF | TGTGCCAGCAGTTTTCCGGGGCTTGAGACCCAGTACTTC | TRBJ2-5 | TRBV28 | NA | few
CASSESGLREQYF | TGCGCCAGCAGTGAGTCCGGGCTTAGGGAGCAGTACTTC | TRBJ2-7 | TRBV10-2 | NA | NA
CASSLAGGYITYEQYF | TGTGCCAGCTCACTAGCGGGCGGTTATATCACCTACGAGCAGTACTTC | TRBJ2-7 | TRBV18 | TRBD2 | NA
CSVEDLYNEQFF | TGCAGCGTTGAAGATCTCTACAATGAGCAGTTCTTC | TRBJ2-1 | TRBV29-1 | NA | NA
CASSYYGYQETQYF | TGTGCCAGCAGCTACTACGGGTACCAAGAGACCCAGTACTTC | TRBJ2-5 | TRBV7-2 | NA | NA
CSAPGLAGVDGEQFF | TGCAGTGCTCCAGGACTAGCGGGGGTAGACGGTGAGCAGTTCTTC | TRBJ2-1 | TRBV20-1 | TRBD2 | NA
CAISPGADTGELFF | TGTGCCATCAGTCCGGGGGCCGACACCGGGGAGCTGTTTTTT | TRBJ2-2 | TRBV10-3 | NA | few